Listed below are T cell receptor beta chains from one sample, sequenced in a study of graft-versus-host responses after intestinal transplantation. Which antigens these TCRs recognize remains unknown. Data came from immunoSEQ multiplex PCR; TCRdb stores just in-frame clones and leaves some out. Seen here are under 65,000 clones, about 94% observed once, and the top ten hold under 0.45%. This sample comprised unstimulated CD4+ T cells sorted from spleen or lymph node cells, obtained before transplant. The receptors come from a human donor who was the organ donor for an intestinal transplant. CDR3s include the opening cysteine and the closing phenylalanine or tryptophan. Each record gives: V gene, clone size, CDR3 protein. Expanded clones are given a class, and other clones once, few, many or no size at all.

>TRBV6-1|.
CASSGFRGSNEQFF
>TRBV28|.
CASYYRLGQGNGNYEQYF
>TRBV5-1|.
CASSLIRPYEQYF
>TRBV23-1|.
CASKKLAGENNEQFF
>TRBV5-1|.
CASTRTGTSGGETQYF
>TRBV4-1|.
CASSQQTGPEAFF
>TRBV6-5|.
CAGASIPYYGYTF
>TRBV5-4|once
CASNQEMGRITTNEKLLF
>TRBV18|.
CASSPQGQTYEQYF
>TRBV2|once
CASSGNRFNYGYTF
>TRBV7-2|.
CASSPRTGIGYTF
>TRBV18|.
CASSPSGPPNQPQHF
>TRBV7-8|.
CASSFGTATDTQYF
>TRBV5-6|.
CASSLGATNEKLFF
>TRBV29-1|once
CSVGQGGNEKLFF
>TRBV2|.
CASRTSGGSYEQYF
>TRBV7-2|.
CASSLGTSAYEQYF
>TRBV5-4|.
CASSLLPLRGETQYF
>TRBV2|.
CASSRTSGGAYGYTF
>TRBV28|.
CASLLAGEYNEQFF
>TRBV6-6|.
CASRPLGRTLYEQYF
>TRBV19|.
CASSFRQGHGYTF
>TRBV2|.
CASSYGQQAPLHF
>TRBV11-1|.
CASSHPAREKLFF
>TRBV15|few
CATSRVGGQETQYF
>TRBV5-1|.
CASSPLSGTDTQYF
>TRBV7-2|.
CASSLTVSIRATDTQYF
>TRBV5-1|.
CASSLGQETQYF
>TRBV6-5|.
CASSSQAPYNEQFF
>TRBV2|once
CARGLPPNSPLHF
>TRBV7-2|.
CASSLDPSGGVWNF
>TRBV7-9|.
CASKVEGVGEAFF
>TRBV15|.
CATTHSPNQPQHF
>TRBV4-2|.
CASSHVQGMNTEAFF
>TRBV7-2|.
CASRTVPGQGKDTQYF
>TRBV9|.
CASSVGTGYGYTF
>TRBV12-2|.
CASRLFYYGALEEKLFF
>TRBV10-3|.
CAISDTGELFF
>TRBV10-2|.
CASARQNSPLHF
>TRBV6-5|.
CASSYSRTGYNEQFF
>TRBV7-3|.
CASSLGAGNPGNTIYF
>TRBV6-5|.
CASSVRWNSNQPQHF
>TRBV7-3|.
CASSLMGRAAYNEQFF
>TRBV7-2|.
CASSLADTQYF
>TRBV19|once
CASSYYRGDTEAFF
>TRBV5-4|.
CASSLVGGEETQYF
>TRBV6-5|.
CASTEVQSQGYTF
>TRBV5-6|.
CASSLALADHYEQYF
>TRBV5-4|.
CASSPSMGETQYF
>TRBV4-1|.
CASSQEGPGLPNYNEQFF
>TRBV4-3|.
CASSQVQGEWVYTDTQYF
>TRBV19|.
CASSMVRGGQLRQPQHF
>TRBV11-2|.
CASSLEGGGNTEAFF
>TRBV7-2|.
CASSLDRGPRGYGYTF
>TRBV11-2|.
CASSLNGDNEQFF